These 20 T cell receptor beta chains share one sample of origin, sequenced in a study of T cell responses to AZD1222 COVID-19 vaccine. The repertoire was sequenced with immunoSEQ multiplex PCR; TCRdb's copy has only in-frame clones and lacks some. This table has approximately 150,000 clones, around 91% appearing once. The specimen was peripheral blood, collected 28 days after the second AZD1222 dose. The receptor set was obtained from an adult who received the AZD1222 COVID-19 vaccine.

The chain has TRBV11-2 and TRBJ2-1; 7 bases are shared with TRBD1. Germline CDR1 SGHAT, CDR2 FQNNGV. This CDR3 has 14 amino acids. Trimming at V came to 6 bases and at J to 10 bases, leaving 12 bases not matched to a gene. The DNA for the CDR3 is TGTGCCAGCAGACCCCGGACAGGCCCTCCGGAGCAGTTCTTC. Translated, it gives CASRPRTGPPEQFF. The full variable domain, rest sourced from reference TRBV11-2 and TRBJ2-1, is EAGVAQSPRYKIIEKRQSVAFWCNPISGHATLYWYQQILGQGPKLLIQFQNNGVVDDSQLPKDRFSAERLKGVDSTLKIQPAKLEDSAVYLCASRPRTGPPEQFFGPGTRLTVL.

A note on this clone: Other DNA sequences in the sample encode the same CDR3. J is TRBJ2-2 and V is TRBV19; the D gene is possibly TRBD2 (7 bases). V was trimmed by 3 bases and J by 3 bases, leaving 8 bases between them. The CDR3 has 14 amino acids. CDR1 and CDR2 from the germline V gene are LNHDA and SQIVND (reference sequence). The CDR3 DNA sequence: TGTGCCAGTAGTATGGGGGGGCACACCGGGGAGCTGTTTTTT. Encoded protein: CASSMGGHTGELFF. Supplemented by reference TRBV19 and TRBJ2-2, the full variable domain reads DGGITQSPKYLFRKEGQNVTLSCEQNLNHDAMYWYRQDPGQGLRLIYYSQIVNDFQKGDIAEGYSVSREKKESFPLTVTSAQKNPTAFYLCASSMGGHTGELFFGEGSRLTVL.

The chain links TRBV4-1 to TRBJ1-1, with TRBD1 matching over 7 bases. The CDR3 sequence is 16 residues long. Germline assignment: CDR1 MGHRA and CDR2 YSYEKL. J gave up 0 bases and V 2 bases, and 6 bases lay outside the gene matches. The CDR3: CASSQPKQGMNTEAFF. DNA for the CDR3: TGCGCCAGCAGCCAACCCAAACAGGGGATGAACACTGAAGCTTTCTTT.

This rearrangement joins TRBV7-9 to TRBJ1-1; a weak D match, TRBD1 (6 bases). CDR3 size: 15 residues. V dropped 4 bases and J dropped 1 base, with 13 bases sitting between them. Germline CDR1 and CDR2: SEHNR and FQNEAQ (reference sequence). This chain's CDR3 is CASSSAGAGNTEAFF. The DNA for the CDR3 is TGTGCCAGCAGCTCAGCGGGGGCGGGGAACACTGAAGCTTTCTTT.

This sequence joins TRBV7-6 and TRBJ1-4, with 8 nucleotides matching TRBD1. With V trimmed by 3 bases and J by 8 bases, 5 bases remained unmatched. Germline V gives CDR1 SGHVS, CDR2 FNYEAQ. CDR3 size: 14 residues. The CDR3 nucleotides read TGTGCCAGCAGCTTCGACAGGGGTGGGGAAAAACTGTTTTTT. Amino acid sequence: CASSFDRGGEKLFF.

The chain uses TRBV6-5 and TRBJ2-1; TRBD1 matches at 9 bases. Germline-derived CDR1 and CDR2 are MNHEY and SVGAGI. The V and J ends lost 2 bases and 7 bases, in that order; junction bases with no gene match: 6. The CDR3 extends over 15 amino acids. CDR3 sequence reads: CASSYEGTGRNEQFF. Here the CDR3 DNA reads TGTGCCAGCAGTTACGAGGGGACAGGGAGAAATGAGCAGTTCTTC.

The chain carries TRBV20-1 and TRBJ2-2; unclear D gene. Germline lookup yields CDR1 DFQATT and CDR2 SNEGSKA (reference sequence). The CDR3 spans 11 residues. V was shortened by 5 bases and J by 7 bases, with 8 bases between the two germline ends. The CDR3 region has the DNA TGCAGTGCTCCCCCAGGCGGGGAGCTGTTTTTT. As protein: CSAPPGGELFF.

CDR3 residues: CASSLTLALENSPLHF. The CDR3 nucleotides read TGTGCCAGCAGTTTAACTCTGGCGTTGGAAAATTCACCCCTCCACTTT. This chain joins TRBV27 and TRBJ1-6; no definite D call. The CDR3 spans 16 residues. Between the trimmed V and J ends, which lost 2 bases and 7 bases, there was a span of 15 bases. Germline-derived CDR1 and CDR2 are MNHEY and SMNVEV (reference sequence).

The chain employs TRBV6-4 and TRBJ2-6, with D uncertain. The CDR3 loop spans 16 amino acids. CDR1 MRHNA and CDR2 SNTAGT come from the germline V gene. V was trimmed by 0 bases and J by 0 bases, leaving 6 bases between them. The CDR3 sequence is CASSDSTGSGANVLTF. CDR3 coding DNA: TGTGCCAGCAGTGACTCGACCGGCTCTGGGGCCAACGTCCTGACTTTC.

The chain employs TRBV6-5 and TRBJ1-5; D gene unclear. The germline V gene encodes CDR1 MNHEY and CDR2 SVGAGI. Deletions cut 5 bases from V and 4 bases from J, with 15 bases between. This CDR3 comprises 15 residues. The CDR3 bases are TGTGCCAGCAGTCCCAGAGGACTCCGGAATCAGCCCCAGCATTTT. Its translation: CASSPRGLRNQPQHF.

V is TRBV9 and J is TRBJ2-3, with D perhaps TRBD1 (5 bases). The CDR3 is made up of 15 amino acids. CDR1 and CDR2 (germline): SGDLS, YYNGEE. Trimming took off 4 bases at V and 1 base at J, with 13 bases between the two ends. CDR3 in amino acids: CASSQRPGRTDTQYF. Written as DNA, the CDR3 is TGTGCCAGCAGCCAAAGGCCAGGGCGCACAGATACGCAGTATTTT.

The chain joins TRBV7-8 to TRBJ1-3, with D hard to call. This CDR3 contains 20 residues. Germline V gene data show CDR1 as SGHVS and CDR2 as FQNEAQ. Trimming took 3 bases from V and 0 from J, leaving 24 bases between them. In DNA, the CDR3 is TGTGCCAGCAGCTTGAAGCAGATACGACCTCTGCTTCCCTCTGGAAACACCATATATTTT. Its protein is CASSLKQIRPLLPSGNTIYF.

The CDR3 loop is CASTGGYGELFF. CDR3 in DNA: TGTGCCTCGACCGGGGGATACGGGGAGCTGTTTTTT. This chain uses TRBV19 with TRBJ2-2, with a weak D call TRBD2 (6 bases). CDR1 is LNHDA and CDR2 is SQIVND in the germline V gene (reference sequence). V dropped 11 bases and J dropped 7 bases, with 14 bases sitting between them. The CDR3 spans 12 residues.

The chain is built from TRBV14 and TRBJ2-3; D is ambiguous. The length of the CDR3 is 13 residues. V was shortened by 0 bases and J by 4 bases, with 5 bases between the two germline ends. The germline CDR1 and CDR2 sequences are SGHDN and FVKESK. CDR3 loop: CASSQDWADTQYF. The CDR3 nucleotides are TGTGCCAGCAGCCAAGATTGGGCAGATACGCAGTATTTT.

The DNA for the CDR3 is TGTGCAAGTCTACTCGGCAGGCTTTTAAGTAAATCCTACGAGCAGTACGTC. Protein: CASLLGRLLSKSYEQYV. The V call is TRBV12-2, the J call TRBJ2-7; TRBD1, as called in the table, went unchecked against the DNA. TRBV12-2 is given as a pseudogene. The CDR3 contains 17 residues.

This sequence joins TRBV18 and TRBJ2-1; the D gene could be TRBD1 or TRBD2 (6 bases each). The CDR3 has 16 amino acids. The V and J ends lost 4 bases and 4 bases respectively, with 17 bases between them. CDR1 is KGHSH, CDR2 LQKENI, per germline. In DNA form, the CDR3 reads TGTGCCAGCTCACGCACCGGGCAAGGGGGGTACAATGAGCAGTTCTTC. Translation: CASSRTGQGGYNEQFF.

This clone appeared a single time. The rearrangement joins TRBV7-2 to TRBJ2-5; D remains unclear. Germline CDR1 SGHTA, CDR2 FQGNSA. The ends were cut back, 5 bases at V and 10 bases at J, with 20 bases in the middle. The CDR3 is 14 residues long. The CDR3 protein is CASSPRAPGWVQYF. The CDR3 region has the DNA TGTGCCAGCAGCCCCCGGGCCCCTGGGTGGGTCCAGTACTTC.

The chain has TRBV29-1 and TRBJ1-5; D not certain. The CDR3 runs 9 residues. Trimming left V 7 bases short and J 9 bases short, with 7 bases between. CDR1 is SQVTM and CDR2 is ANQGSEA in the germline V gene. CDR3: CSATRPQHF. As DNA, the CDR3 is TGCAGCGCTACAAGGCCCCAGCATTTT.

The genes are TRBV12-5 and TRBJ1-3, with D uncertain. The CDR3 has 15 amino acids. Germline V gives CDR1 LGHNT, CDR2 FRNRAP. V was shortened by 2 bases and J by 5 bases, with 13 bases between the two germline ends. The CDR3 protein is CASGLFSGNRNTIYF. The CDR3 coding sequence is TGTGCTAGTGGTTTGTTCTCGGGTAACCGAAACACCATATATTTT.

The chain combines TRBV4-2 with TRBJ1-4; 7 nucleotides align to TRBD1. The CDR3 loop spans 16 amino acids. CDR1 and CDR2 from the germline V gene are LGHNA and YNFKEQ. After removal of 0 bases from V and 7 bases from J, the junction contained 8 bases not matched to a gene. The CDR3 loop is CASSQELTGMGEKLFF. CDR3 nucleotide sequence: TGTGCCAGCAGCCAAGAGTTGACAGGGATGGGTGAAAAACTGTTTTTT.